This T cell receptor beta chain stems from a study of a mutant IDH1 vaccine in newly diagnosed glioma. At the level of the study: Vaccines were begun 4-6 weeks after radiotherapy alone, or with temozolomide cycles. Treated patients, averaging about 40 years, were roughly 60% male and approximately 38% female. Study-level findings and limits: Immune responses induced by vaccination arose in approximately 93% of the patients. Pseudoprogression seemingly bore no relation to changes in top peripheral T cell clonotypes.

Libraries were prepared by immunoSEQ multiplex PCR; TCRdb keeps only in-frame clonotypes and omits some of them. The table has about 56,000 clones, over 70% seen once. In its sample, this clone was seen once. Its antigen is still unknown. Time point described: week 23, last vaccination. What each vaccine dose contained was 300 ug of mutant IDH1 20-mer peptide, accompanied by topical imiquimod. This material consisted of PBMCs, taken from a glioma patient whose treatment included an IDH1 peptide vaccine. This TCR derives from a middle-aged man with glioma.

The CDR3 DNA sequence: TGTGCCAGCAGTCGTGAGCAAGCCTATGGCTACACCTTC. This codes for CASSREQAYGYTF. The chain uses TRBV27 and TRBJ1-2; unclear D gene. The CDR3 runs 13 residues. Germline V gives CDR1 MNHEY, CDR2 SMNVEV (reference sequence). Deletions cut 5 bases from V and 4 bases from J, with 11 bases between.